Listed below are T cell receptor beta chains from one sample, sequenced in a study of spatial heterogeneity in lung cancer. TCRdb called the 5' RACE reads again in MiXCR, with one record for every CDR3 protein. The data hold 77,000 or so distinct CDR3 sequences, with 15% to 25% observed a single time. Sequencing was performed on PBMCs, taken at surgery. These TCRs come from a male donor with early-stage non-small cell lung cancer. CDR3s include the opening cysteine and the closing phenylalanine or tryptophan. D genes are given only for firm matches. Not all rows give a size; the values are once, few, many and, for expanded clones, a class.

NA	TRBV14	TRBJ2-7	many	CASSPLAARSYEQYF	TGTGCCAGCAGCCCCCTGGCAGCCAGATCCTACGAGCAGTACTTC
TRBD1	TRBV28	TRBJ2-7	few	CASNPTGTVYEQYF	TGTGCCAGCAACCCTACCGGGACAGTCTACGAGCAGTACTTC
TRBD1	TRBV27	TRBJ1-6	NA	CASSPRQGRNSPLHF	TGTGCCAGCAGTCCCCGACAGGGGCGGAATTCACCCCTCCACTTT
TRBD1	TRBV3-1	TRBJ1-6	NA	CASRQGEYNSPLHF	TGTGCCAGCAGGCAGGGGGAATATAATTCACCCCTCCACTTT
NA	TRBV10-3	TRBJ1-5	few	CATRTDSNQPQHF	TGTGCCACCCGGACAGACAGCAATCAGCCCCAGCATTTT
NA	TRBV4-2	TRBJ2-2	few	CASSQDVGAVTGELFF	TGTGCCAGCAGCCAAGATGTGGGAGCGGTCACCGGGGAGCTGTTTTTT
NA	TRBV27	TRBJ2-1	many	CASSLKLIYNEQFF	TGTGCCAGCAGTTTAAAACTTATCTACAATGAGCAGTTCTTC
NA	TRBV6-5	TRBJ1-1	few	CASSPPGIPEAFF	TGTGCCAGCAGTCCCCCGGGGATCCCTGAAGCTTTCTTT
TRBD1	TRBV28	TRBJ2-7	NA	CASSSPTGGHYEQYF	TGTGCCAGCAGTTCCCCGACAGGGGGCCACTACGAGCAGTACTTC
NA	TRBV6-2/TRBV6-3	TRBJ2-1	many	CASSPPPHGGHEQFF	TGTGCCAGCAGCCCACCGCCCCATGGGGGCCATGAGCAGTTCTTC
NA	TRBV25-1	TRBJ1-4	NA	CASSEQETVGNEKLFF	TGTGCCAGCAGTGAACAAGAGACAGTGGGGAATGAAAAACTGTTTTTT
NA	TRBV21-1	TRBJ2-1	NA	CASSKVANEQFF	TGTGCCAGCAGCAAAGTAGCCAATGAGCAGTTCTTC
TRBD2	TRBV7-8	TRBJ2-3	few	CASSLAWRGGTDTQYF	TGTGCCAGCAGCTTAGCTTGGCGGGGGGGCACAGATACGCAGTATTTT
TRBD1	TRBV6-2/TRBV6-3	TRBJ2-7	NA	CASSYGDREVYEQYF	TGTGCCAGCAGTTACGGGGACAGGGAAGTCTACGAGCAGTACTTC
NA	TRBV5-4	TRBJ2-1	many	CASSFRTPDNEQFF	TGTGCCAGCAGCTTCAGGACACCAGACAATGAGCAGTTCTTC
NA	TRBV4-3	TRBJ2-3	NA	CASSPGEGGSDTQYF	TGCGCCAGCAGCCCGGGGGAAGGAGGGTCAGATACGCAGTATTTT
NA	TRBV3-1	TRBJ2-7	few	CASSRQGGYEQYF	TGTGCCAGCAGCCGCCAGGGGGGGTACGAGCAGTACTTC
NA	TRBV12-3/TRBV12-4	TRBJ1-1	many	CASSFSADTEAFF	TGTGCCAGCAGTTTTTCCGCGGACACTGAAGCTTTCTTT
TRBD2	TRBV28	TRBJ2-7	NA	CASSFSLAGVDEQYF	TGTGCCAGCAGTTTTTCTCTAGCGGGAGTGGACGAGCAGTACTTC
NA	TRBV12-3/TRBV12-4	TRBJ2-3	many	CASSWGQHTDTQYF	TGTGCCAGCAGTTGGGGACAACACACAGATACGCAGTATTTT
NA	TRBV25-1	TRBJ2-7	many	CASSPGYEQYF	TGTGCCAGCTCCCCGGGGTACGAGCAGTACTTC
NA	TRBV24-1	TRBJ1-4	NA	CATSDPQGGGEKLFF	TGTGCCACCAGTGATCCCCAGGGAGGCGGTGAAAAACTGTTTTTT
NA	TRBV14	TRBJ2-1	NA	CASSPSHLQQFF	TGTGCCAGCAGTCCCTCACACCTCCAGCAGTTCTTC
NA	TRBV5-1	TRBJ1-6	NA	CASSLQADSPLHF	TGCGCCAGCAGCTTACAGGCTGATTCACCCCTCCACTTT
TRBD1	TRBV16	TRBJ2-7	NA	CASSQYQGAKYEQYF	TGTGCCAGCAGCCAATATCAGGGGGCTAAATACGAGCAGTACTTC
NA	TRBV2	TRBJ2-4	NA	CASSPRGAKNIQYF	TGTGCCAGCAGTCCCCGGGGGGCCAAAAACATTCAGTACTTC
TRBD1	TRBV19	TRBJ2-2	many	CASSPARQGANTGELFF	TGTGCCAGTAGTCCGGCTCGACAGGGGGCCAACACCGGGGAGCTGTTTTTT
TRBD2	TRBV6-5	TRBJ2-5	few	CASSYLGLADKRTQYF	TGTGCCAGCAGTTACCTCGGACTAGCGGACAAGAGAACCCAGTACTTC
NA	TRBV9	TRBJ2-3	many	CASSVEELYTDTQYF	TGTGCCAGCAGCGTGGAAGAGCTCTACACAGATACGCAGTATTTT
TRBD1	TRBV20-1	TRBJ1-1	few	CSARAQGDTEAFF	TGCAGTGCTAGAGCACAGGGGGACACTGAAGCTTTCTTT
NA	TRBV28	TRBJ2-7	few	CASSLAGQPYEQYF	TGTGCCAGCAGTTTAGCGGGACAACCCTACGAGCAGTACTTC
NA	TRBV7-9	TRBJ2-2	NA	CASSSQEGELFF	TGTGCCAGCAGCTCACAGGAAGGGGAGCTGTTTTTT
TRBD1	TRBV7-2	TRBJ2-7	NA	CASSAGTGSSYEQYF	TGTGCCAGCAGCGCCGGGACAGGGAGCTCCTACGAGCAGTACTTC
NA	TRBV27	TRBJ1-6	once	CARKGRERGNSPLHF	TGTGCCAGAAAGGGCAGGGAAAGGGGTAATTCACCCCTCCACTTT
TRBD2	TRBV12-3/TRBV12-4	TRBJ2-5	NA	CASSSPSGQETQYF	TGTGCCAGCAGTTCACCTAGCGGGCAAGAGACCCAGTACTTC